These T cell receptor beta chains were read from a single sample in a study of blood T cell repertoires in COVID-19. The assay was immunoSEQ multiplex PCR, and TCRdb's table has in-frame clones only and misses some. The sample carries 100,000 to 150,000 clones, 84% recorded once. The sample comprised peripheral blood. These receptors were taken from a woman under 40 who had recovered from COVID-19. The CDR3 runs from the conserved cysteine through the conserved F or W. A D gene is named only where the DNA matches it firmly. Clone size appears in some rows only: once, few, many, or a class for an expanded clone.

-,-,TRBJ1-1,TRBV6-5,TGTGCCAGCAGTCCTTCGACAGGATTGAACACTGAAGCTTTCTTT,CASSPSTGLNTEAFF
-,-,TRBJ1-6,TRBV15,TGTGCCACCAGCAGAGTCCTAACGAGGAGCTCCTATAATTCACCCCTCCACTTT,CATSRVLTRSSYNSPLHF
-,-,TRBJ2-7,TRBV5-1,TGCGCCAGCAGCCTGAGACAGGTAGATGGGGAGCAGTACTTC,CASSLRQVDGEQYF
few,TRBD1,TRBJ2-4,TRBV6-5,TGTGCCAGCAGTTCCCCCGGGACAGGAAAAAACATTCAGTACTTC,CASSSPGTGKNIQYF
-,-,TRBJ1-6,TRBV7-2,TGTGCCAGCAGCTTAGCACCTGGGGGCGCTTTTAATTCACCCCTCCACTTT,CASSLAPGGAFNSPLHF
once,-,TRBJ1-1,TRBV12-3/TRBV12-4,TGTGCCAGCAGTTTACGGGGGGGCACTGAAGCTTTCTTT,CASSLRGGTEAFF
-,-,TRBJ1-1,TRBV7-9,TGTGCCAGCAGCTCGGACATCCAAACTGAAGCTTTCTTT,CASSSDIQTEAFF
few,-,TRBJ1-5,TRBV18,TGTGCCAGCTCAGCAGATAGCAATCAGCCCCAGCATTTT,CASSADSNQPQHF
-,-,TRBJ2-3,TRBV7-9,TGTGCCAGCAGCCTACTAGCCTCCCTTAATCAGTATTTT,CASSLLASLNQYF
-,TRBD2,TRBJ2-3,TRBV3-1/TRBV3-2,TGTGCCAGCAGCCAATATTTTAGCGGGGGGGGCACAGATACGCAGTATTTT,CASSQYFSGGGTDTQYF
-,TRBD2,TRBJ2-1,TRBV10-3,TGTGCCATCAGTGAGGACGGGGGGTCCTACAATGAGCAGTTCTTC,CAISEDGGSYNEQFF
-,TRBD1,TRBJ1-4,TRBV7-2,TGTGCCAGCAGCTTCGGACAGGGTAGAAAAGAAAAACTGTTTTTT,CASSFGQGRKEKLFF
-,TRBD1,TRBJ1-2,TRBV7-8,TGTGCCAGCAGCTTAGGGACAGGGGGCTTCGGCTATGGCTACACCTTC,CASSLGTGGFGYGYTF
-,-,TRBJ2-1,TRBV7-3,TGTGCCAGCAGCTTATCGACACTAGTTGTTGGGCAGTTCTTC,CASSLSTLVVGQFF
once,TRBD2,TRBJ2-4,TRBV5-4,TGTGCCAGCAGCTTGAGCGGGAGGGTAGCCAAAAACATTCAGTACTTC,CASSLSGRVAKNIQYF
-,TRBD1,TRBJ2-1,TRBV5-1,TGCGCCAGCAGCGAAGGACAGGGGAGCTCCTACAATGAGCAGTTCTTC,CASSEGQGSSYNEQFF
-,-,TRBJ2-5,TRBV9,TGTGCCAGCAGCGTCTCGGGAACTACTAAAGAGACCCAGTACTTC,CASSVSGTTKETQYF
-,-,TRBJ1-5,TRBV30,TGTGCCTGGAGTCTCGGGGGGAGCAATCAGCCCCAGCATTTT,CAWSLGGSNQPQHF
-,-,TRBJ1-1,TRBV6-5,TGTGCCAGCAGCCTTCAGGGGCGCACTGAAGCTTTCTTT,CASSLQGRTEAFF
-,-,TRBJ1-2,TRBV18,TGTGCCAGCTCACCAGGGCAGGGCTTATACTATGGCTACACCTTC,CASSPGQGLYYGYTF
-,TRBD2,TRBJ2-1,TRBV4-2,TGTGCCAGCAGCCAAGACCTAGCGGGAGTCGGTGAGCAGTTCTTC,CASSQDLAGVGEQFF
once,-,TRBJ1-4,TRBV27,TGTGCCAGCCAAAGCGGGCAGGGTGTGGGTAATGAAAAACTGTTTTTT,CASQSGQGVGNEKLFF
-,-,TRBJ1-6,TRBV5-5,TGTGCCAGCAGCTTGTCGGACTTACCCCTCCACTTT,CASSLSDLPLHF
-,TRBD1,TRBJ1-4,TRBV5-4,TGTGCCAGCAGGGCCGGGACAGCGAGCGAAAAACTGTTTTTT,CASRAGTASEKLFF
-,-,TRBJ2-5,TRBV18,TGTGCCAGCTCACCAGTAGACAGTTATCTTCAAGAGACCCAGTACTTC,CASSPVDSYLQETQYF
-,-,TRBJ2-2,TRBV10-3,TGTGCCATCAGTGAGTCCCTCCCCGGGGAGCTGTTTTTT,CAISESLPGELFF
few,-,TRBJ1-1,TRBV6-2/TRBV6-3,TGTGCCAGCAGTTACTTAACAGGTTTGAACACTGAAGCTTTCTTT,CASSYLTGLNTEAFF
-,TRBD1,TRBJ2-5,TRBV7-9,TGTGCCAGCAGCTCCGACAGGGTGCTACGGTGGGGGAGTGGGGAGACCCAGTACTTC,CASSSDRVLRWGSGETQYF
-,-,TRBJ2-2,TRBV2,TGTGCCAGCAGTGTACAGGGGAACACCGGGGAGCTGTTTTTT,CASSVQGNTGELFF
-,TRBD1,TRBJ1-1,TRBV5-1,TGCGCCAGCAGCTCAGGGGGCCAGAACACTGAAGCTTTCTTT,CASSSGGQNTEAFF
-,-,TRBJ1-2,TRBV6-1,TGTGCCAGCAGTGACATCGGACTGAAAGGCTACACCTTC,CASSDIGLKGYTF
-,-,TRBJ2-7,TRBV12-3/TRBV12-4,TGTGCCAGCAGTTTTGGCCGCTACGAGCAGTACTTC,CASSFGRYEQYF
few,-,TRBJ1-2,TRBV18,TGTGCCAGCTCACCGACCCAGGACTATGGCTACACCTTC,CASSPTQDYGYTF
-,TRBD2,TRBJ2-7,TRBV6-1,TGTGCCAGCAGTGAGAGGGGACTAGTGTACGAGCAGTACTTC,CASSERGLVYEQYF
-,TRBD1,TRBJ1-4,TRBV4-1,TGCGCCAGCAGCCAAGGGGACAGGGGGATCGGAGCTAATGAAAAACTGTTTTTT,CASSQGDRGIGANEKLFF